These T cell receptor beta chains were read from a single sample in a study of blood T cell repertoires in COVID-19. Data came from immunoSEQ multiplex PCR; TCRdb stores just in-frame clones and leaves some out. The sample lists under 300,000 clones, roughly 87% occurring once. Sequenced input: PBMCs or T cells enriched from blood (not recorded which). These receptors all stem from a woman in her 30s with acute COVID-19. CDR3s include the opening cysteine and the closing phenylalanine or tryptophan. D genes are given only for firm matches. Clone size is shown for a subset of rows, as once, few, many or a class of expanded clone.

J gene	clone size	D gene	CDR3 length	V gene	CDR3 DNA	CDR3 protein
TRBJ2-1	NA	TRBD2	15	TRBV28	TGTGCCAGCAGTTTTGCGCGGGTCGCTAGCGGGGGGCAGTTCTTC	CASSFARVASGGQFF
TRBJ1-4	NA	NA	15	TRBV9	TGTGCCAGCAGCGCTGACAGGCGACCAAATGAAAAACTGTTTTTT	CASSADRRPNEKLFF
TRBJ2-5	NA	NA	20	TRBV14	TGTGCCAGCAGCCAAGGACCCTTGGGCCCAGGAGGGCTTTTCGGCGAGACCCAGTACTTC	CASSQGPLGPGGLFGETQYF
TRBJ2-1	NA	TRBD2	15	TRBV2	TGTGCCAGCAGTGTTGCGGGAGGACTGTACAATGAGCAGTTCTTC	CASSVAGGLYNEQFF
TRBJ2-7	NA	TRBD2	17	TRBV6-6	TGTGCCAGCAGTCCCGGGGCGGGGACTAGCGGGAGTTACGAGCAGTACTTC	CASSPGAGTSGSYEQYF
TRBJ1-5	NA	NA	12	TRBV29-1	TGCAGCGTTCGACCAGGGTCAGGGCCCCAGCATTTT	CSVRPGSGPQHF
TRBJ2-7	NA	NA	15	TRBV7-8	TGTGCCAGCAGCTTCGTCCCACAGGGCACCTACGAGCAGTACTTC	CASSFVPQGTYEQYF
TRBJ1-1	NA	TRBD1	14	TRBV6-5	TGTGCCACTCAGGGGGGCCAAAGAGGCACTGAAGCTTTCTTT	CATQGGQRGTEAFF
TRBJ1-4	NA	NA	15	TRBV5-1	TGCGCCAGCAGCTTGGGTGGGCGAACTAATGAAAAACTGTTTTTT	CASSLGGRTNEKLFF
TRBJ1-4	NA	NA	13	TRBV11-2	TGTGCCAGCACCGTTCGGGCTAATGAAAAACTGTTTTTT	CASTVRANEKLFF
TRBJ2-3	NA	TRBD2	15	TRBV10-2	TGCGCCAGCAGTCGGACTAGCGGGGGTCAAGATACGCAGTATTTT	CASSRTSGGQDTQYF
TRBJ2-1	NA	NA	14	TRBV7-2	TGTGCCAGCAGCTTACCCCCCGAGCTCGATGAGCAGTTCTTC	CASSLPPELDEQFF
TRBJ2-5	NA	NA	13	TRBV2	TGTGCCAGCAGTAAGAGGGGGGGGGAGACCCAGTACTTC	CASSKRGGETQYF
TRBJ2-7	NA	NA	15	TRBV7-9	TGTGCCAGCAGCTTAGGAACGGGAAGCTCCTACGAGCAGTACTTC	CASSLGTGSSYEQYF
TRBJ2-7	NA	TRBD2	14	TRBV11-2	TGTGCCAGCAGCTTATATACTAGCGGGACCGAGCAGTACTTC	CASSLYTSGTEQYF
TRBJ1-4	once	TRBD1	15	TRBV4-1	TGCGCCAGCAGCCAAGACGGGACAGGGGTAGAAAAACTGTTTTTT	CASSQDGTGVEKLFF
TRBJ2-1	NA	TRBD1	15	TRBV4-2	TGTGCCAGCAGCCAGCAGGGACAGGGGGCGGGTGAGCAGTTCTTC	CASSQQGQGAGEQFF
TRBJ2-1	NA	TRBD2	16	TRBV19	TGTGCCAGTCGACGCGCTGCGGGACTAGCGTTAGTTGAGCAGTTCTTC	CASRRAAGLALVEQFF
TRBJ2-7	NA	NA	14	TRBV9	TGTGCCAGCAGCCCCAACTTAGTATTCTACGAGCAGTACTTC	CASSPNLVFYEQYF
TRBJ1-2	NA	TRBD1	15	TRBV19	TGTGCCAGTAGTACCCCCGGACAGGGGGCGAGAGGCTACACCTTC	CASSTPGQGARGYTF
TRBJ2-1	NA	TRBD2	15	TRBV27	TGTGCCAGCAGTCCCGGACTAGCCCCCTACAATGAGCAGTTCTTC	CASSPGLAPYNEQFF
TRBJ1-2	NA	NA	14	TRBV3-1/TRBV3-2	TGTGCCAGCAGCCAAGATACGCAGGCCGATGGCTACACCTTC	CASSQDTQADGYTF
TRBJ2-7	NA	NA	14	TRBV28	TGTGCCAGCAGTTTGGAGGGTTTTGCCTACGAGCAGTACTTC	CASSLEGFAYEQYF
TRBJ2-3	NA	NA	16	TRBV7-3	TGTGCCAGCAGTTTCGATCGGGGGATTGGGACAGATACGCAGTATTTT	CASSFDRGIGTDTQYF
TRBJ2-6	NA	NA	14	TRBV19	TGTGCCAGTAGTACTGGGCCTGGGGCCAACGTCCTGACTTTC	CASSTGPGANVLTF
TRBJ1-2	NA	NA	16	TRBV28	TGTGCCAGCAGCCCGCACAGCCCTATTACTGGCTATGGCTACACCTTC	CASSPHSPITGYGYTF
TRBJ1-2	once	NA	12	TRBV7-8	TGTGCCAGCAGCCATCAACCGGGGGGCTACACCTTC	CASSHQPGGYTF
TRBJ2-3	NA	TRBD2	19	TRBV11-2	TGTGCCAGCAGCTTAACTTGGACTAGCGGGAGGTCAGGGACAGATACGCAGTATTTT	CASSLTWTSGRSGTDTQYF
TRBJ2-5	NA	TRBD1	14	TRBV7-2	TGTGCCAGCAGCAAGACAGGGAGTCTGGAGACCCAGTACTTC	CASSKTGSLETQYF
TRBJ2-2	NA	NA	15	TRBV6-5	TGTGCCAGCAGTCCTCAGGACAGAAACACCGGGGAGCTGTTTTTT	CASSPQDRNTGELFF
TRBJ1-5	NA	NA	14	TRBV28	TGTGCCAGCAGCTTGGGGACAAATGATCAGCCCCAGCATTTT	CASSLGTNDQPQHF
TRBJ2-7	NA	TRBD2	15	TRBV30	TGTGCCTGGAGCGGGACTAGCGGGGGGGCCTACGAGCAGTACTTC	CAWSGTSGGAYEQYF
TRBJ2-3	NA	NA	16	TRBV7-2	TGTGCCAGCAGCCTAAGGGGTGGTGCGGGCACAGATACGCAGTATTTT	CASSLRGGAGTDTQYF
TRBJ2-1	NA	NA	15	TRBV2	TGTGCCAGCAGAGGAACCGGGACACTTCGGAATGAGCAGTTCTTC	CASRGTGTLRNEQFF
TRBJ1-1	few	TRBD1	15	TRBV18	TGTGCCAGCTCACCAACGGGACAGGGGAACACTGAAGCTTTCTTT	CASSPTGQGNTEAFF
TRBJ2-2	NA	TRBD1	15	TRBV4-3	TGCGCCAGCAGCCACCTGGGACAGCTCACCGGGGAGCTGTTTTTT	CASSHLGQLTGELFF